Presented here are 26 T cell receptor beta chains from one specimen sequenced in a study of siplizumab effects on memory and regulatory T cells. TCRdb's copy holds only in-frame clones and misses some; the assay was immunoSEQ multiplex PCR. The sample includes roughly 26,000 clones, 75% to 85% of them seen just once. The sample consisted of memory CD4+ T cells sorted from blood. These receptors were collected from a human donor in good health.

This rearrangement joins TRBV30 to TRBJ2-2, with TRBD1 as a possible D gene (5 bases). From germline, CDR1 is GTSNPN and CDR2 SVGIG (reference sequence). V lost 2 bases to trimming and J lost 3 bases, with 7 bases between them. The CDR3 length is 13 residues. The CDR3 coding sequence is TGTGCCTGGAGTCTGGGGCACACCGGGGAGCTGTTTTTT. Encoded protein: CAWSLGHTGELFF.

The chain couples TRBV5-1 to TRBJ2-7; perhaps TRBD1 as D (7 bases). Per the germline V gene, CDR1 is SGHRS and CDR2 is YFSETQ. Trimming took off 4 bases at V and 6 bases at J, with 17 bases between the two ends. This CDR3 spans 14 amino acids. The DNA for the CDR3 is TGCGCCAGCAGCAACCGACAGGGAGGCCTCGAGCAGTACTTC. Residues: CASSNRQGGLEQYF.

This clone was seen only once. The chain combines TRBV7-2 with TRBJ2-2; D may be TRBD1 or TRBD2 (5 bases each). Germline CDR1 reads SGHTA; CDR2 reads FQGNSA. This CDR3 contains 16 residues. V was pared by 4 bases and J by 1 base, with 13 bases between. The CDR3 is CASSSGTALNTGELFF. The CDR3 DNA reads TGTGCCAGCAGCTCCGGGACGGCCCTGAACACCGGGGAGCTGTTTTTT. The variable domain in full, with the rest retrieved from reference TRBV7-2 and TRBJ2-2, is GAGVSQSPSNKVTEKGKDVELRCDPISGHTALYWYRQSLGQGLEFLIYFQGNSAPDKSGLPSDRFSAERTGGSVSTLTIQRTQQEDSAVYLCASSSGTALNTGELFFGEGSRLTVL.

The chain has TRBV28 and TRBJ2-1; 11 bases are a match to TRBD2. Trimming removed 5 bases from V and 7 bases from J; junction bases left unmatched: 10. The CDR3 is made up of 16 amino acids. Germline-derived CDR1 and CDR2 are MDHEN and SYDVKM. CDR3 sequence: CASSGSGRARRNEQFF. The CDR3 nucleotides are TGTGCCAGCAGTGGTAGCGGGAGGGCCAGAAGGAATGAGCAGTTCTTC.

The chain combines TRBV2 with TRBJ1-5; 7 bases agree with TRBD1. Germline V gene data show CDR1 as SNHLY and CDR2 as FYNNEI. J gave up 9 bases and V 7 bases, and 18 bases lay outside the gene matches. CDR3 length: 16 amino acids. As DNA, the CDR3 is TGTGCCAGCATGAAGGACAGGCTAAAAGGTGCCCGGCCCCAGCATTTT. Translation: CASMKDRLKGARPQHF.

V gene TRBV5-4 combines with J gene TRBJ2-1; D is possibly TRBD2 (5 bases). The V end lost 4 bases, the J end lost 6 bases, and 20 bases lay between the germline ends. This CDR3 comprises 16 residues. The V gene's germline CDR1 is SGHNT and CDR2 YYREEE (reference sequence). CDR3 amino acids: CASSRTGLVRGNEQFF. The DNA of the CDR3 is TGTGCCAGCAGCAGGACTGGACTGGTAAGAGGCAATGAGCAGTTCTTC.

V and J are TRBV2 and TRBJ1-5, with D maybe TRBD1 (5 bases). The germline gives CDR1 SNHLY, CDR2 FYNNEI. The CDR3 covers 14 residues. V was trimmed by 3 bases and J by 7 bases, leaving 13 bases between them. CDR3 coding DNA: TGTGCCAGCAGTGAGGGGCAGGGAGGGCAGCCCCAGCATTTT. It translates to CASSEGQGGQPQHF.

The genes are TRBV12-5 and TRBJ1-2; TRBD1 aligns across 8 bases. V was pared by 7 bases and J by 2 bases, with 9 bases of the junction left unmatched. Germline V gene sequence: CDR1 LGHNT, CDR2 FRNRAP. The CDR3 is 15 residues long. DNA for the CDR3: TGTGCTAGTGCCCATCCGAACAGGGGGAACTATGGCTACACCTTC. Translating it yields CASAHPNRGNYGYTF.

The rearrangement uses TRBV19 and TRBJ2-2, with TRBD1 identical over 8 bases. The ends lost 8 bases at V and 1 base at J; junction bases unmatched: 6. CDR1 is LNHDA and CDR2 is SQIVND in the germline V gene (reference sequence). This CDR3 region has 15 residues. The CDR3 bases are TGTGCCAGTGGGGCCGGGACAGGGAACACCGGGGAGCTGTTTTTT. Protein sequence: CASGAGTGNTGELFF.

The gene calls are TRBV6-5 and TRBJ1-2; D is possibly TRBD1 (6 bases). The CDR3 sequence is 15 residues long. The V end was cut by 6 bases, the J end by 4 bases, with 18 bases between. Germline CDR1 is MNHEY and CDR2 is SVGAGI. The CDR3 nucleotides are TGTGCCAGCAGACACACGCGGACAGCCAGCTATGGCTACACCTTC. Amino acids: CASRHTRTASYGYTF.

The CDR3 DNA follows: TGTGCCAGCAGTTACTCGGGAGGAGGTAATGAAAAACTGTTTTTT. Its translation: CASSYSGGGNEKLFF. This chain uses TRBV6-5 with TRBJ1-4, with D unclear. This CDR3 spans 15 amino acids. The V end was cut by 0 bases, the J end by 4 bases, with 9 bases between. The germline V gene has CDR1 MNHEY and CDR2 SVGAGI.

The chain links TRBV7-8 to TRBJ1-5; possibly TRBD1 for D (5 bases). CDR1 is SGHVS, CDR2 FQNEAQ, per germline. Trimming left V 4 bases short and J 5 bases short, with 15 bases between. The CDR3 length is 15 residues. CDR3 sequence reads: CASSWTPLGDQPQHF. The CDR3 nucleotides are TGTGCCAGCAGCTGGACACCACTTGGCGATCAGCCCCAGCATTTT.

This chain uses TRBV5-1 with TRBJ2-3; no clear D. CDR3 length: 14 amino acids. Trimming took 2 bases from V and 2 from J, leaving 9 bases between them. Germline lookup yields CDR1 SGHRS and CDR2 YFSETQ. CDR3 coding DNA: TGCGCCAGCAGCTTCGGAAGGATCACAGATACGCAGTATTTT. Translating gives CASSFGRITDTQYF.

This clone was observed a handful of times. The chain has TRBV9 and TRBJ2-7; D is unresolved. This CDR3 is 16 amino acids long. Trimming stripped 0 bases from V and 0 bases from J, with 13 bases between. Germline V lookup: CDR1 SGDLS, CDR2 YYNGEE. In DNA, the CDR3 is TGTGCCAGCAGCGTAGGATACAACCGACTCTCCTACGAGCAGTACTTC. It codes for CASSVGYNRLSYEQYF.

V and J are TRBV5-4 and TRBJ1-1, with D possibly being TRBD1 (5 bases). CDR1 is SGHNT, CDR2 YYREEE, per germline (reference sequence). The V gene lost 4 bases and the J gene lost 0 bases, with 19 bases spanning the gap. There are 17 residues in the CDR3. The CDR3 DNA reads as TGTGCCAGCAGCCGAGCCCAGGCCCGGACAATGAACACTGAAGCTTTCTTT. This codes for CASSRAQARTMNTEAFF.

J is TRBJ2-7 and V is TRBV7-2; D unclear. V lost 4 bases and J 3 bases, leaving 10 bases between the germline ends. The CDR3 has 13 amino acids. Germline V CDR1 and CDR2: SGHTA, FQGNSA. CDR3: CASSYQKGYEQYF. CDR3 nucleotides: TGTGCCAGCAGCTACCAGAAGGGCTACGAGCAGTACTTC.

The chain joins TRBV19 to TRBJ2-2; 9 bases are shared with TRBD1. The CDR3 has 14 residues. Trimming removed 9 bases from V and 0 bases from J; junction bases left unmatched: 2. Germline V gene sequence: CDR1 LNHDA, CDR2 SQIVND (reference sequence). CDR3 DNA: TGTGCCAGCCGGACAGGGGCGAACACCGGGGAGCTGTTTTTT. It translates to CASRTGANTGELFF. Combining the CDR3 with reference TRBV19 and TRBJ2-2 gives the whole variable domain DGGITQSPKYLFRKEGQNVTLSCEQNLNHDAMYWYRQDPGQGLRLIYYSQIVNDFQKGDIAEGYSVSREKKESFPLTVTSAQKNPTAFYLCASRTGANTGELFFGEGSRLTVL.

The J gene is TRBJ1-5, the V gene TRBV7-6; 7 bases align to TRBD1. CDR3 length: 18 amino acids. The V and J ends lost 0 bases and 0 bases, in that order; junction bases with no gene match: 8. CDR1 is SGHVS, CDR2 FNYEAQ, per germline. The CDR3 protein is CASSLAGGTESSNQPQHF. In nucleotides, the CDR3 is TGTGCCAGCAGCTTAGCGGGTGGGACAGAATCTAGCAATCAGCCCCAGCATTTT.

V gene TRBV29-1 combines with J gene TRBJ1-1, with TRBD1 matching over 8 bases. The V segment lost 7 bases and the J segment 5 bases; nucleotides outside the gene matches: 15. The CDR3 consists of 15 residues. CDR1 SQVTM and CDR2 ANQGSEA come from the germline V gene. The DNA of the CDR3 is TGCAGCGCCAGGACGTTTGGACAGGGTGGAACTGAAGCTTTCTTT. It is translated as CSARTFGQGGTEAFF.

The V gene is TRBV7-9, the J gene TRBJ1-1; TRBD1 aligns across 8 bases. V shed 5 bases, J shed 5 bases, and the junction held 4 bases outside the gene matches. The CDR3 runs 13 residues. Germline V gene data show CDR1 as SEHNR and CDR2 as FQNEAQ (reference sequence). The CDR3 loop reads CASSRQGTTEAFF. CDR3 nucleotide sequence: TGTGCCAGCAGCCGACAGGGGACTACTGAAGCTTTCTTT.

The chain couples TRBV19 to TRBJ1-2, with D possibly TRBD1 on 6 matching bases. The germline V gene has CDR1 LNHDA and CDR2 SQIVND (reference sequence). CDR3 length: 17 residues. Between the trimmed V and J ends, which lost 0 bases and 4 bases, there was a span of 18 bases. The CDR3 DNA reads TGTGCCAGTAGTATAGATCCCACGGGGGGCGCGATCTATGGCTACACCTTC. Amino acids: CASSIDPTGGAIYGYTF.

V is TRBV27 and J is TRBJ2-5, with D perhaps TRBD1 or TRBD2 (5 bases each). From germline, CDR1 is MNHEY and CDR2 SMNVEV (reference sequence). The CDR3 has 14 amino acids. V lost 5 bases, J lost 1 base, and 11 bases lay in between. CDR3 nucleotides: TGTGCCAGCAGTAGGGACCGTGGCCAAGAGACCCAGTACTTC. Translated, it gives CASSRDRGQETQYF.

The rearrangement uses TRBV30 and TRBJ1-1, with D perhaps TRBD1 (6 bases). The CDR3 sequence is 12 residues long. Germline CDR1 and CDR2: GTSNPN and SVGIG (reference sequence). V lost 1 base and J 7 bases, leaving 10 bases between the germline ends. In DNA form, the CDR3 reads TGTGCCTGGAGTGAGGGGGGTTATGAAGCTTTCTTT. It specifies CAWSEGGYEAFF.

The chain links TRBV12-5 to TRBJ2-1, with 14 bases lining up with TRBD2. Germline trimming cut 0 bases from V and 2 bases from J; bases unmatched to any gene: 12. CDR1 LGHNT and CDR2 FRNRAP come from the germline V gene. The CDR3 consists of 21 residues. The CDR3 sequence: CASGLVPVPGLAGVAYNEQFF. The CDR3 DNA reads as TGTGCTAGTGGTTTGGTACCAGTCCCGGGACTAGCGGGAGTCGCCTACAATGAGCAGTTCTTC. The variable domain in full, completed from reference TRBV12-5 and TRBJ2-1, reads DARVTQTPRHKVTEMGQEVTMRCQPILGHNTVFWYRQTMMQGLELLAYFRNRAPLDDSGMPKDRFSAEMPDATLATLKIQPSEPRDSAVYFCASGLVPVPGLAGVAYNEQFFGPGTRLTVL.

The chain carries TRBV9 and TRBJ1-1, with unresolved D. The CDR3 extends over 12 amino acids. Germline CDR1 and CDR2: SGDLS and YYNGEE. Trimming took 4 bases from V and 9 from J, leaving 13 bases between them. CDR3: CASSSPGQQAFF. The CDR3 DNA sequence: TGTGCCAGCAGCTCACCGGGTCAGCAAGCTTTCTTT.

The CDR3 sequence is CASKTPVGPYNEQFF. CDR3 DNA: TGTGCCAGCAAGACTCCCGTTGGGCCCTACAATGAGCAGTTCTTC. V gene TRBV6-6 combines with J gene TRBJ2-1; D gene uncertain. The CDR3 spans 15 residues. The germline V gene encodes CDR1 MNHNY and CDR2 SVGAGI (reference sequence). V lost 7 bases to trimming and J lost 2 bases, with 15 bases between them.